A single sample gave rise to the 5 T cell receptor beta chains below, sequenced in a study of T cells expressing NK-cell markers. After re-calling the 5' RACE reads, TCRdb lists one entry per CDR3 protein, DNA absent. The record lists about 260,000 distinct CDR3 sequences, of which the ten most abundant hold about 4%. The sequenced sample was blood T cells: a sorted CD56 or NKG2C T cell subset, CD4+ or CD8+ T cells, or bulk PBMC T cells (not recorded which). The receptors stem from a woman aged 18 to 75 in good health.

The CDR3 reads CSVEDGFGGPNYGYTF. The rearrangement links TRBV29-1 to TRBJ1-2. The CDR3 covers 16 residues. Germline V gene data show CDR1 as SQVTM and CDR2 as ANQGSEA.

This chain's CDR3 is CASSLGDRATNEKLFF. The chain couples TRBV5-1 to TRBJ1-4; TCRdb's D call of TRBD1 is untestable without DNA. Germline lookup yields CDR1 SGHRS and CDR2 YFSETQ. The CDR3 is 16 amino acids.

The chain links TRBV28 to TRBJ2-7; TCRdb proposes TRBD2, but this gene call is untestable without DNA. The CDR3 consists of 12 residues. Germline CDR1 MDHEN, CDR2 SYDVKM. CDR3 amino acids: CASSGSIGEQYF.

This chain links TRBV11-2 with TRBJ1-1; TCRdb lists TRBD1, though no DNA is available to test this call. The CDR3 totals 14 residues. The germline V gene encodes CDR1 SGHAT and CDR2 FQNNGV. CDR3 sequence reads: CASRKTQGNTEAFF.

The rearrangement joins TRBV19 to TRBJ2-1; TCRdb gives TRBD1 as the D gene, but with no DNA this cannot be confirmed. Looked up from germline, CDR1 is LNHDA and CDR2 is SQIVND (reference sequence). The CDR3 spans 13 residues. CDR3 loop: CASRGTGSAEQFF.